This TCR beta chain was sequenced for a study of memory CD4+ T cells and cytomegalovirus serostatus. CDR3 length equals 13 residues. The germline CDR1 and CDR2 sequences are MDHEN and SYDVKM. V lost 3 bases and J lost 5, with 8 bases in between. The sort gate was single viable CD3+CD4+CD8-CD45RO+ cells for memory CD4+ T cells. Total CD4+ T cells were enriched by CD4 positive selection. Here immunoSEQ multiplex PCR was the method, and the copy in TCRdb shows in-frame clones only, minus some. The sample yields under 55,000 clones, over 70% seen once. The sequencing sample was made of memory CD4+ T cells from blood. The V and J genes are TRBV28 and TRBJ1-5; D is ambiguous. The TCR originated in an adult in good health and CMV-seropositive. CDR3 sequence: CASSFTSDQPQHF. The CDR3 DNA reads TGTGCCAGCAGTTTTACCTCCGATCAGCCCCAGCATTTT.